This record looks at one T cell receptor beta chain sequence and its context. Using immunoSEQ multiplex PCR, the repertoire was profiled, and TCRdb retains in-frame clones only, with some absent. The table includes about 2.4 million clones, roughly nine tenths detected once. The data belong to a study of shared clonotypes between healthy human individuals. Trimming removed 0 bases at V and 1 base at J, with 11 bases between. The CDR3 is made up of 15 amino acids. Per the germline V gene, CDR1 is SGHRS and CDR2 is YFSETQ. This chain connects TRBV5-1 to TRBJ2-7; the D is unclear. Sequencing was performed on naive CD4+ T cells sorted from blood. Described subset: CD45RA+ positively selected. The receptor was derived from a man younger than 35 in good health. DNA for the CDR3: TGCGCCAGCAGCTTGGTTTCCGACGGGTCCTACGAGCAGTACTTC. Protein: CASSLVSDGSYEQYF.